Presented here are 21 T cell receptor beta chains from one specimen sequenced in a study of blood T cell repertoires in COVID-19. Using immunoSEQ multiplex PCR, the repertoire was profiled, and TCRdb retains in-frame clones only, with some absent. Of tens of thousands of clones in the sample, 75% to 90% were seen once. Sequencing was performed on peripheral blood. These receptors were taken from a man in his sixties with COVID-19, enrolled during active disease.

The CDR3: CATSRGRKGAIGLYEQYF. Here the CDR3 DNA reads TGTGCCACCAGCAGAGGCAGGAAAGGGGCTATTGGCTTATACGAGCAGTACTTC. V usage is TRBV15 and J usage is TRBJ2-7; TRBD1 is a possible D gene (5 bases). Trimming pared 1 base from V and 4 bases from J, leaving 23 bases between. This CDR3 comprises 18 residues. Germline V gene sequence: CDR1 LNHNV, CDR2 YYDKDF (reference sequence).

The chain recombines TRBV5-1 with TRBJ2-7, with TRBD2 identical over 11 bases. CDR3 length: 18 residues. Per the germline V gene, CDR1 is SGHRS and CDR2 is YFSETQ. V gave up 0 bases and J gave up 0 bases; unmatched junction bases: 8. The CDR3 DNA sequence: TGCGCCAGCAGCTTGGGTAGCGGGGGGGTACCGAGCTCCTACGAGCAGTACTTC. It translates to CASSLGSGGVPSSYEQYF.

The J gene is TRBJ2-3, the V gene TRBV6-6; no clear D. V lost 2 bases and J lost 1, with 7 bases in between. CDR1 MNHNY and CDR2 SVGAGI come from the germline V gene (reference sequence). The CDR3 spans 14 residues. In nucleotides, the CDR3 is TGTGCCAGCAGTTACAGGCAGGGCACAGATACGCAGTATTTT. Protein sequence: CASSYRQGTDTQYF.

The chain uses TRBV5-5 and TRBJ2-7; a weak D match, TRBD1 (5 bases). Germline CDR1 SGHKS, CDR2 YYEKEE (reference sequence). V dropped 0 bases and J dropped 3 bases, with 7 bases sitting between them. CDR3 size: 13 residues. In nucleotides, the CDR3 is TGTGCCAGCAGCTTGGAGGGGATCTACGAGCAGTACTTC. Translated, it gives CASSLEGIYEQYF.

The chain has TRBV9 and TRBJ1-4; 7 bases are a match to TRBD1. The junction had 3 bases not matched to a gene; V was cut back by 2 bases and J by 2 bases. Germline V CDR1 and CDR2: SGDLS, YYNGEE. This CDR3 contains 15 residues. The CDR3 protein is CASSVQTGTNEKLFF. Here the CDR3 DNA reads TGTGCCAGCAGCGTCCAGACAGGGACTAATGAAAAACTGTTTTTT.

V and J are TRBV25-1 and TRBJ1-1, with 7 bases aligning to TRBD1. Germline V gene sequence: CDR1 MGHDK, CDR2 SYGVNS. CDR3 size: 13 residues. The V segment lost 7 bases and the J segment 1 base; nucleotides outside the gene matches: 3. The CDR3 DNA follows: TGTGCCAGCAAATCAGGGGGGAACACTGAAGCTTTCTTT. This sequence encodes CASKSGGNTEAFF.

In DNA, the CDR3 is TGTGCCAGCAGGCAGCGGGAGCGGAATAGCGGGACCACAGATACGCAGTATTTT. Its translation: CASRQRERNSGTTDTQYF. The chain combines TRBV7-3 with TRBJ2-3; 8 nucleotides align to TRBD2. The CDR3 length is 18 residues. Germline CDR1 and CDR2: SGHTA and FQGTGA. V was pared by 6 bases and J by 2 bases, with 16 bases of the junction left unmatched. Using reference TRBV7-3 and TRBJ2-3 for the parts outside the CDR3, the full variable domain is GAGVSQTPSNKVTEKGKYVELRCDPISGHTALYWYRQSLGQGPEFLIYFQGTGAADDSGLPNDRFFAVRPEGSVSTLKIQRTERGDSAVYLCASRQRERNSGTTDTQYFGPGTRLTVL.

V and J are TRBV7-9 and TRBJ1-1, with TRBD1 as a possible D gene (5 bases). Germline V gene data show CDR1 as SEHNR and CDR2 as FQNEAQ (reference sequence). The CDR3 runs to 16 residues. Trimming pared 4 bases from V and 0 bases from J, leaving 15 bases between. CDR3 region: CASSYRDSLVNTEAFF. The DNA of the CDR3 is TGTGCCAGCAGCTACCGGGACTCCTTGGTGAACACTGAAGCTTTCTTT. Full variable domain (rest looked up from reference TRBV7-9 and TRBJ1-1): DTGVSQNPRHKITKRGQNVTFRCDPISEHNRLYWYRQTLGQGPEFLTYFQNEAQLEKSRLLSDRFSAERPKGSFSTLEIQRTEQGDSAMYLCASSYRDSLVNTEAFFGQGTRLTVV.

V and J are TRBV5-8 and TRBJ2-7; a weak D match, TRBD2 (6 bases). CDR1 is SGHTS and CDR2 is YDEGEE in the germline V gene. V was pared by 6 bases and J by 3 bases, with 19 bases between. This CDR3 comprises 15 residues. CDR3 nucleotide sequence: TGTGCCAGCACCATGCGGACTATTTTAGGCTACGAGCAGTACTTC. This gives the protein CASTMRTILGYEQYF.

The chain employs TRBV19 and TRBJ1-5; D may be TRBD1 (6 bases). CDR3 length: 16 amino acids. Trimming cost V 7 bases and J 0 bases, with 16 bases left between them. Germline loops: CDR1 LNHDA, CDR2 SQIVND (reference sequence). CDR3 sequence: CASIGGAGYSNQPQHF. DNA for the CDR3: TGTGCCAGTATTGGGGGGGCTGGATATAGCAATCAGCCCCAGCATTTT.

This chain links TRBV7-9 with TRBJ2-3; tentative D call: TRBD1 (6 bases). This CDR3 is built from 14 residues. Deletions cut 9 bases from V and 0 bases from J, with 13 bases between. CDR1 is SEHNR and CDR2 is FQNEAQ in the germline V gene (reference sequence). CDR3 loop: CASLRDKSTDTQYF. In DNA form, the CDR3 reads TGTGCCAGTCTTCGGGACAAAAGCACAGATACGCAGTATTTT.

The chain joins TRBV7-9 to TRBJ2-1; TRBD2 matches at 10 bases. CDR3 length: 15 amino acids. The V gene's germline CDR1 is SEHNR and CDR2 FQNEAQ (reference sequence). The V gene end was trimmed by 4 bases and the J gene end by 5 bases; junction bases not matched to a gene: 5. CDR3 region: CASSSGLALNNEQFF. The CDR3 region has the DNA TGTGCCAGCAGCTCGGGACTAGCGCTGAACAATGAGCAGTTCTTC.

The J gene is TRBJ2-1, the V gene TRBV6-5; 8 positions agree with TRBD2. The V gene end was trimmed by 6 bases and the J gene end by 5 bases; junction bases not matched to a gene: 9. The CDR3 has 15 amino acids. The germline V gene has CDR1 MNHEY and CDR2 SVGAGI. Here the CDR3 reads CASRPDLAGNNEQFF. The CDR3 coding sequence is TGTGCCAGCAGGCCCGATTTAGCGGGGAACAATGAGCAGTTCTTC.

The rearrangement links TRBV3-1 (or the pseudogene TRBV3-2) to TRBJ2-4, with 12 positions matching TRBD2. V shed 4 bases and J 6 bases; nucleotides not matched to a gene: 1. The CDR3 extends over 14 amino acids. Germline CDR1 is LGHDT and CDR2 is YNNKEL (reference sequence). CDR3 loop: CASSPSGGGNIQYF. As DNA, the CDR3 is TGTGCCAGCAGCCCTAGCGGGGGGGGAAACATTCAGTACTTC.

This clone was picked up a small number of times. The J gene is TRBJ1-6, the V gene TRBV9, with D perhaps matching TRBD1 (5 bases). Deletions cut 0 bases from V and 10 bases from J, with 14 bases between. The CDR3 extends over 15 amino acids. CDR1 and CDR2 from the germline V gene are SGDLS and YYNGEE. CDR3 in DNA: TGTGCCAGCAGCGTAGGGGGGAGGAACAGCTCACCCCTCCACTTT. Its protein is CASSVGGRNSSPLHF.

The chain uses TRBV3-1 (or the pseudogene TRBV3-2) and TRBJ2-3, with 7 bases aligning to TRBD2. The V and J ends lost 4 bases and 2 bases, in that order; junction bases with no gene match: 6. The CDR3 totals 15 residues. Germline lookup yields CDR1 LGHDT and CDR2 YNNKEL (reference sequence). Here the CDR3 DNA reads TGTGCCAGCAGCCCCCAGGGACTATCCACAGATACGCAGTATTTT. It is translated as CASSPQGLSTDTQYF.

This clone has a handful of counts. The rearrangement joins TRBV11-2 to TRBJ1-6; D is undetermined. Trimming cost V 0 bases and J 11 bases, with 14 bases left between them. The CDR3 length is 15 residues. The germline V gene encodes CDR1 SGHAT and CDR2 FQNNGV. CDR3 sequence: CASSLEKVRRAPLHF. The DNA of the CDR3 is TGTGCCAGCAGCTTAGAAAAGGTCCGGAGGGCACCCCTCCACTTT.

The chain has TRBV5-5 and TRBJ2-3; D gene ambiguous. Germline V CDR1 and CDR2: SGHKS, YYEKEE (reference sequence). V lost 4 bases and J lost 4, with 10 bases in between. The CDR3 spans 13 residues. The CDR3 region is CASSIGPPDTQYF. The CDR3 nucleotides read TGTGCCAGCAGCATTGGGCCGCCAGATACGCAGTATTTT.

This sequence joins TRBV7-2 and TRBJ2-7, with TRBD2 as a possible D gene (5 bases). The CDR3 spans 16 residues. The germline CDR1 and CDR2 sequences are SGHTA and FQGNSA. V was pared by 4 bases and J by 2 bases, with 18 bases between. CDR3 amino acids: CASSYRVAGVTYEQYF. CDR3 bases: TGTGCCAGCAGCTACCGGGTGGCGGGTGTGACCTACGAGCAGTACTTC.

The chain links TRBV19 to TRBJ2-7; 11 positions match TRBD1. Trimming cost V 5 bases and J 7 bases; bases outside gene matches: 7. This CDR3 is built from 14 residues. CDR1 and CDR2 (germline): LNHDA, SQIVND (reference sequence). The CDR3: CASSDGQGAREQYF. As DNA, the CDR3 is TGTGCCAGTAGTGACGGACAGGGGGCGAGGGAGCAGTACTTC.

CDR3 in DNA: TGTGCCAGCAGCGCGCTCCCCAGCGGGGGCGGGATCCACGAGCAGTACTTC. Its translation: CASSALPSGGGIHEQYF. The chain is built from TRBV9 and TRBJ2-7; TRBD2 aligns across 8 bases. V was clipped by 3 bases and J by 5 bases; unmatched bases: 16. Germline assignment: CDR1 SGDLS and CDR2 YYNGEE. This CDR3 contains 17 residues.